This record looks at one T cell receptor (beta chain) sequence and its context. CDR1 MGHRA and CDR2 YSYEKL come from the germline V gene. CDR3 size: 17 residues. V was clipped by 4 bases and J by 3 bases, with 21 bases between them. The sample originates from a study of cytotoxic CD8 clonotypes in ibrutinib-treated CLL. Overall study: Response samples were taken after a median of approximately 11 months on treatment, range 6 to 36. Sample averages reached 255,043 productive templates and 94,082 productive rearrangements.

Depth targeted 1 in 200,000 to 1 in 1 million T cells, averaging 10x coverage per clonotype. TCRdb's table, derived via immunoSEQ multiplex PCR, lists solely in-frame clones and lacks some. In the table there are 57,000 or so clones, roughly 49% of which are singletons. This specimen was PBMCs, taken at disease progression, from a patient treated with ibrutinib. This chain links TRBV4-1 with TRBJ2-5; no reliable D call. The origin of this receptor is a human donor with chronic lymphocytic leukemia. In DNA, the CDR3 is TGCGCCAGCAGCCCCGGGCCCTTCCAAGCCCGGGAAGAGACCCAGTACTTC. Protein: CASSPGPFQAREETQYF.